One sample yielded the 9 T cell receptor beta chains listed below, sequenced in a study of patients and donors after allogeneic stem cell transplantation. TCRdb analysed the RT-PCR reads with MiXCR anew, one entry per CDR3 protein. This sample has about a million distinct CDR3 sequences, with about a sixth found just once. The specimen sequenced was blood, either unsorted or a sorted T cell fraction (not recorded which). The receptor source for this set is a human donor who was either an allogeneic HSCT recipient or a stem cell or donor lymphocyte infusion donor (not recorded which). It is not recorded whose cells these are; they may come from a transplant donor.

This chain links TRBV5-1 with TRBJ2-2, with a possible D match to TRBD1 (5 bases). Between the trimmed V and J ends, which lost 0 bases and 7 bases, there was a span of 10 bases. This CDR3 spans 14 amino acids. Germline V lookup: CDR1 SGHRS, CDR2 YFSETQ. CDR3 protein: CASSLAGIGGELFF. Written as DNA, the CDR3 is TGCGCCAGCAGCTTGGCAGGGATCGGCGGGGAGCTGTTTTTT. Supplemented by reference TRBV5-1 and TRBJ2-2, the full variable domain reads KAGVTQTPRYLIKTRGQQVTLSCSPISGHRSVSWYQQTPGQGLQFLFEYFSETQRNKGNFPGRFSGRQFSNSRSEMNVSTLELGDSALYLCASSLAGIGGELFFGEGSRLTVL.

The V and J genes are TRBV6-2 or TRBV6-3 and TRBJ2-1; TRBD1 aligns across 7 bases. The CDR3 runs to 18 residues. Germline V gene sequence: CDR1 MNHEY, CDR2 SVGEGT. The ends lost 2 bases at V and 3 bases at J; junction bases unmatched: 13. The CDR3 nucleotides are TGTGCCAGCAGTTACATGGAAATTGACAGGGAAGGCTACAATGAGCAGTTCTTC. Translating gives CASSYMEIDREGYNEQFF.

The table lists this clonotype with a few counts. The rearrangement joins TRBV5-1 to TRBJ2-1; TRBD2 agrees at 7 bases. The CDR3 loop spans 14 amino acids. Germline CDR1 is SGHRS and CDR2 is YFSETQ. V lost 1 base and J lost 3; bases outside the gene matches: 1. DNA for the CDR3: TGCGCCAGCAGCTTGAGCGGGGTCTACAATGAGCAGTTCTTC. It encodes CASSLSGVYNEQFF.

V gene TRBV25-1 combines with J gene TRBJ2-2; 7 positions agree with TRBD1. The CDR3 is 15 residues long. Germline loops: CDR1 MGHDK, CDR2 SYGVNS. The trim removed 5 bases at V and 6 bases at J, leaving 9 bases unmatched. CDR3 residues: CASSSTGFISGELFF. CDR3 DNA: TGTGCCAGCAGTTCGACAGGGTTTATATCCGGGGAGCTGTTTTTT.

This clonotype was detected many times. The chain couples TRBV12-3 or TRBV12-4 to TRBJ2-3; 8 nucleotides agree with TRBD1. The CDR3 contains 15 residues. The V and J ends lost 5 bases and 3 bases, in that order; junction bases with no gene match: 7. CDR3 sequence: CASSRQGAQTDTQYF. The CDR3 DNA sequence: TGTGCCAGCAGTCGTCAGGGGGCCCAGACAGATACGCAGTATTTT.

Many counts were recorded for this clonotype. The chain combines TRBV24-1 with TRBJ2-1, with D possibly TRBD2 on 5 matching bases. The germline V and J ends were trimmed by 0 bases and 10 bases, with 9 bases remaining between them. The CDR3 has 13 residues. Germline assignment: CDR1 KGHDR and CDR2 SFDVKD. The CDR3 spells CATSDLLSGEQFF. The CDR3 DNA is TGTGCCACCAGTGATTTGCTTTCGGGGGAGCAGTTCTTC.

This clonotype was detected only a few times. This chain uses TRBV9 with TRBJ1-1; D is possibly TRBD1 (5 bases). CDR3 length: 15 amino acids. CDR1 is SGDLS and CDR2 is YYNGEE in the germline V gene. Trimming cost V 4 bases and J 0 bases, with 13 bases left between them. The chain's CDR3 is CASSTQGTVNTEAFF. CDR3 nucleotide sequence: TGTGCCAGCAGCACCCAAGGGACGGTGAACACTGAAGCTTTCTTT.

The chain links TRBV20-1 to TRBJ1-5; 7 positions agree with TRBD1. Germline V gives CDR1 DFQATT, CDR2 SNEGSKA (reference sequence). V shed 3 bases and J 2 bases; nucleotides not matched to a gene: 13. This CDR3 region has 17 residues. CDR3 protein: CSASVAGGDRGNQPQHF. CDR3 DNA: TGCAGTGCTAGCGTGGCAGGGGGGGATCGGGGCAATCAGCCCCAGCATTTT.

The sample holds a few counts of this clonotype. The chain recombines TRBV20-1 with TRBJ1-3; D ambiguous. Trimming left V 5 bases short and J 1 base short, with 9 bases between. Germline CDR1 is DFQATT and CDR2 is SNEGSKA (reference sequence). The CDR3 sequence is 13 residues long. CDR3 sequence reads: CSAFKGSGNTIYF. The CDR3 nucleotides are TGCAGTGCTTTCAAAGGGTCTGGAAACACCATATATTTT.